These T cell receptor beta chains were read from a single sample in a study of shared clonotypes between healthy human individuals. Only in-frame clones appear in the TCRdb table, and some are missing; sequencing was by immunoSEQ multiplex PCR. The repertoire has approximately 620,000 clones, roughly 97% of them found once; the top ten carry approximately 0.057%. Specimen: naive CD4+ T cells sorted from blood. These receptors came from a woman aged 30 to 39 in good health. Each CDR3 is given with its conserved first and last residue. A D gene is named only where the DNA matches it firmly. Part of the rows lack a size; the others show once, few, many or a class for expanded clones.

clone_size cdr3_length j_call v_call d_call cdr3_nt cdr3_aa
- 14 TRBJ1-5 TRBV11-2 - TGTGCCAGCAGCTTAGATGGGGGAGTTCAGCCCCAGCATTTT CASSLDGGVQPQHF
- 14 TRBJ2-7 TRBV30 - TGTGCCTGGACGGGGCAGGGTCACACGTACGAGCAGTACTTC CAWTGQGHTYEQYF
- 16 TRBJ1-4 TRBV10-3 TRBD1 TGTGCCATCAGTGAGCAGCAACAGGGGGCGGGTGAAAAACTGTTTTTT CAISEQQQGAGEKLFF
- 14 TRBJ1-6 TRBV28 - TGTGCCAGCAGAAGCGGGGGGATTAATTCACCCCTCCACTTT CASRSGGINSPLHF
- 16 TRBJ2-7 TRBV28 - TGTGCCAGCAGTTTATTTGCCAGGGTAGGATCCTACGAGCAGTACTTC CASSLFARVGSYEQYF
- 13 TRBJ2-5 TRBV10-1 - TGCGCCAGCAGTGAACGGACCCAAGAGACCCAGTACTTC CASSERTQETQYF
- 18 TRBJ2-7 TRBV4-1 TRBD2 TGCGCCAGCAGCCAAGCATCTAGCGGGAGACCAAGCTCCTACGAGCAGTACTTC CASSQASSGRPSSYEQYF
- 15 TRBJ1-1 TRBV4-1 - TGCGCCAGCAGCCAAGATCCTTTCGGGGGAACTGAAGCTTTCTTT CASSQDPFGGTEAFF
- 16 TRBJ1-4 TRBV7-9 TRBD1 TGTGCCAGCAGCATCCAGGGGGCCCCAACTAATGAAAAACTGTTTTTT CASSIQGAPTNEKLFF
- 13 TRBJ2-1 TRBV27 - TGTGCCAGCTACCCCTCACAGGGTGGTGAGCAGTTCTTC CASYPSQGGEQFF
- 13 TRBJ2-1 TRBV7-9 - TGTGCCAGCATCAGAGCGGGTAACAATGAGCAGTTCTTC CASIRAGNNEQFF
- 15 TRBJ2-3 TRBV28 TRBD1 TGTGCCAGCAGTTACCGGACAGGATTCACAGATACGCAGTATTTT CASSYRTGFTDTQYF
- 20 TRBJ2-1 TRBV4-1 TRBD2 TGCGCCAGCAGCCAAGATAGGGTAGCGGGAGGCCTCAGCTCCTACAATGAGCAGTTCTTC CASSQDRVAGGLSSYNEQFF
- 16 TRBJ2-1 TRBV9 - TGTGCCAGCAGCGTAGGCCTAGCAGGGTCCTACAATGAGCAGTTCTTC CASSVGLAGSYNEQFF
once 16 TRBJ2-3 TRBV5-5 TRBD2 TGTGCCAGCAGGTGGAAACTAGCGGGGTACACAGATACGCAGTATTTT CASRWKLAGYTDTQYF
- 16 TRBJ1-5 TRBV10-2 - TGCGCCAGCAGTGAGTCAGGGGCCCCCGGCAATCAGCCCCAGCATTTT CASSESGAPGNQPQHF
- 15 TRBJ2-2 TRBV7-8 TRBD2 TGTGCCAGCAGCTGGGCGGGAGGAGGCACCGGGGAGCTGTTTTTT CASSWAGGGTGELFF
- 16 TRBJ2-1 TRBV11-2 - TGTGCCAGCAGCCTAGGTATAAGGAGCTCCTACAATGAGCAGTTCTTC CASSLGIRSSYNEQFF
- 17 TRBJ2-1 TRBV7-9 TRBD2 TGTGCCAGCAGCTTAGAGCCGGGACTACCGATCTACAATGAGCAGTTCTTC CASSLEPGLPIYNEQFF
- 15 TRBJ2-1 TRBV28 - TGTGCCAGCAGTCTATTGGTCGGGGCCTACAATGAGCAGTTCTTC CASSLLVGAYNEQFF
- 16 TRBJ2-7 TRBV5-1 - TGCGCCAGCAGCTCACCTTCGGGCGGCAGGCCCTACGAGCAGTACTTC CASSSPSGGRPYEQYF